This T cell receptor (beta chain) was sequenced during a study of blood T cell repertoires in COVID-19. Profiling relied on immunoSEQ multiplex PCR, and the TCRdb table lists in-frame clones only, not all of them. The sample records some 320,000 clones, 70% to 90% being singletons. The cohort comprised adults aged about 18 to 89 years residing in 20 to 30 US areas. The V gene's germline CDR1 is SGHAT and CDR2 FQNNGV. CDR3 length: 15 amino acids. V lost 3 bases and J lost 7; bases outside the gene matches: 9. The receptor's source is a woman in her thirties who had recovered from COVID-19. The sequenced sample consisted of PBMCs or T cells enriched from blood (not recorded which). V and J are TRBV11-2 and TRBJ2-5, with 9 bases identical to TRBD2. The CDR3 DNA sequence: TGTGCCAGCAGCTTCCGGACTAGCGATGGTGTGACCCAGTACTTC. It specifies CASSFRTSDGVTQYF.